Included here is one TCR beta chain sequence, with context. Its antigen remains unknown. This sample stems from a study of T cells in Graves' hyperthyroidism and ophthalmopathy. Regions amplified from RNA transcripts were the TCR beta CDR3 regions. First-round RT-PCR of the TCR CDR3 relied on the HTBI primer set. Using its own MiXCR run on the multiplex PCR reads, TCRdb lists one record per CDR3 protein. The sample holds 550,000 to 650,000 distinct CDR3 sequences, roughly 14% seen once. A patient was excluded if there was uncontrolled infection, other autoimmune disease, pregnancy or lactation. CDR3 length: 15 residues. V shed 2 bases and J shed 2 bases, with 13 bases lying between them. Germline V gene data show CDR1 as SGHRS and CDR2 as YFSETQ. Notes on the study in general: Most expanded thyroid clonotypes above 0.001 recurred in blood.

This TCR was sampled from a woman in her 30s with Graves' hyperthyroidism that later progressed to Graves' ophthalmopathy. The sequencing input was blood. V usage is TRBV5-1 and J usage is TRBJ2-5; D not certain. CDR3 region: CASSFSSGSQETQYF. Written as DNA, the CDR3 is TGCGCCAGCAGCTTTTCTTCCGGATCGCAAGAGACCCAGTACTTC. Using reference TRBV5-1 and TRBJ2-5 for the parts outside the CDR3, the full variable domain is KAGVTQTPRYLIKTRGQQVTLSCSPISGHRSVSWYQQTPGQGLQFLFEYFSETQRNKGNFPGRFSGRQFSNSRSEMNVSTLELGDSALYLCASSFSSGSQETQYFGPGTRLLVL.